This T cell receptor (beta chain) was retrieved from a study of shared clonotypes between healthy human individuals. The wider study: Donors had three CD4 naive, three CD4 memory, two CD8 naive and one CD8 memory plate apiece.

Researchers partitioned CD4+ cells into CD45RA+ naive and CD45RA-negative memory subsets. J gave up 8 bases and V 0 bases, and 3 bases lay outside the gene matches. Per germline, CDR1 MNHEY and CDR2 SVGAGI. CDR3 length: 13 amino acids. Only in-frame clones appear in the TCRdb table, and some are missing; sequencing was by immunoSEQ multiplex PCR. The table shows roughly 2.6 million clones, with 85% to 95% occurring only once. The chain joins TRBV6-5 to TRBJ1-2; 7 nucleotides match TRBD1. Input material: naive CD4+ T cells sorted from blood. The subset: CD45RA+ positively selected. The sequence came from a man between 18 and 29 years old in good health. The CDR3 protein is CASSYSQGGGYTF. The CDR3 bases are TGTGCCAGCAGTTACTCTCAAGGGGGCGGCTACACCTTC.